Each of the 7 T cell receptor beta chains below was sequenced from the same sample in a study of OX40 agonist ivuxolimab in advanced cancers. The data were produced by immunoSEQ multiplex PCR, yet TCRdb's version contains in-frame clones alone and is incomplete. The table lists around 84,000 clones, approximately 88% of them singletons. Sequenced material: CD4+ or CD8+ T cells sorted from blood, taken in a trial of the OX40 agonist ivuxolimab. The receptors here all came from an adult with an advanced solid tumor such as melanoma, head and neck, liver or kidney cancer.

The CDR3 region has the DNA TGTGCCAGCGGCCGGACTCGGACAGATTATCAGCCCCAGCATTTT. Translating gives CASGRTRTDYQPQHF. The rearrangement uses TRBV6-1 and TRBJ1-5; maybe TRBD1 (6 bases). This CDR3 is built from 15 residues. CDR1 is MNHNS and CDR2 is SASEGT in the germline V gene. Trimming pared 8 bases from V and 5 bases from J, leaving 19 bases between.

This chain links TRBV11-3 with TRBJ2-7, with D maybe TRBD2 (6 bases). This CDR3 comprises 18 residues. Trimming removed 1 base at V and 0 bases at J, with 19 bases between. The germline V gene encodes CDR1 SGHNT and CDR2 YENEEA. CDR3 nucleotides: TGTGCCAGCAGCTTAGTCCTCCCCGGGGGTTCGGGCTCCTACGAGCAGTACTTC. Protein product: CASSLVLPGGSGSYEQYF.

V usage is TRBV6-6 and J usage is TRBJ1-1; 9 nucleotides align to TRBD1. The V and J ends lost 4 bases and 1 base, in that order; junction bases with no gene match: 4. The CDR3 totals 15 residues. Looked up from germline, CDR1 is MNHNY and CDR2 is SVGAGI (reference sequence). CDR3 sequence (DNA): TGTGCCAGCAGTTTCGGGACAGGGAAGAACACTGAAGCTTTCTTT. Its translation is CASSFGTGKNTEAFF.

The CDR3, as DNA: TGTGCCAGTAGTATCGTTCACGGGCAGATTGAAAAACTGTTTTTT. Amino acid sequence: CASSIVHGQIEKLFF. The V and J genes are TRBV19 and TRBJ1-4; D is uncertain. The CDR3 runs 15 residues. Germline V lookup: CDR1 LNHDA, CDR2 SQIVND (reference sequence). The V and J ends lost 3 bases and 7 bases respectively, with 15 bases between them.

CDR3 region: CASSLAGQGMREQYF. In DNA, the CDR3 is TGTGCCAGCAGCTTGGCCGGCCAGGGCATGCGCGAGCAGTACTTC. This rearrangement joins TRBV5-5 to TRBJ2-7; TRBD1 might be the D (5 bases). Germline V gene lookup returns CDR1 SGHKS and CDR2 YYEKEE (reference sequence). The ends were cut back, 0 bases at V and 6 bases at J, with 16 bases in the middle. The CDR3 is 15 amino acids.

The table lists this clone with a count of one. J is TRBJ1-4 and V is TRBV5-5; no definite D call. The germline V gene has CDR1 SGHKS and CDR2 YYEKEE (reference sequence). V lost 0 bases and J lost 2, with 11 bases in between. The CDR3 extends over 16 amino acids. This chain's CDR3 is CASSLGGDRTNEKLFF. Here the CDR3 DNA reads TGTGCCAGCAGCTTGGGGGGAGATCGGACTAATGAAAAACTGTTTTTT.

This rearrangement joins TRBV6-5 to TRBJ2-7; 7 bases agree with TRBD2. CDR1 is MNHEY and CDR2 is SVGAGI in the germline V gene. The CDR3 length is 14 residues. Trimming took 2 bases from V and 4 from J; bases not matched to a gene: 5. CDR3 bases: TGTGCCAGCAGTTACGGGGGGGGTCTTTACGAGCAGTACTTC. Its protein product is CASSYGGGLYEQYF.